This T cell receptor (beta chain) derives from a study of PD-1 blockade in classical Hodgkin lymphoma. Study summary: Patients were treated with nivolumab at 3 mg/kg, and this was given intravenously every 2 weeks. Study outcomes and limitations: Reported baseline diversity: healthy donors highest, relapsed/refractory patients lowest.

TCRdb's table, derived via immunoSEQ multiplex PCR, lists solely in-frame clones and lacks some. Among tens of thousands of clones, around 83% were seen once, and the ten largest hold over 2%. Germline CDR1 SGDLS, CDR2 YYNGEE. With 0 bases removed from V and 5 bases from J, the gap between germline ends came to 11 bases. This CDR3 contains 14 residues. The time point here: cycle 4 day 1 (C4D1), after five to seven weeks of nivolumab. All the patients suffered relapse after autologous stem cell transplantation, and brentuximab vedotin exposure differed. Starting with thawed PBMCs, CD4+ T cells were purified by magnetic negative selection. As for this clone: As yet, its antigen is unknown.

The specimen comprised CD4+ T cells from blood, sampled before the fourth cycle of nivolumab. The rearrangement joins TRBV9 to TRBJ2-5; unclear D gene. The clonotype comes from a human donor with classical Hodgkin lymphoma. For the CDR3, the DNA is TGTGCCAGCAGCGTAGGGCAGAAGTATGAGACCCAGTACTTC. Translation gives CASSVGQKYETQYF.